These 2 T cell receptor beta chains share one sample of origin, sequenced in a study of T cell clonality in common variable immunodeficiency. Study-level findings and limits: Reportedly, TCR beta sequences from common variable immunodeficiency showed fewer deletions and N-nucleotide insertions.

Repertoires were generated with immunoSEQ multiplex PCR, while TCRdb's copy carries only in-frame clones and drops some. The repertoire yields nearly 20,000 clones, none seen only once; the top ten contain roughly 2.5%. These TCRs are of unknown antigen specificity. Sequencing input: peripheral blood mononuclear cells. All receptors come from a human donor with common variable immunodeficiency.

This clone was counted ten times or more. Coverage ceases 3 residues before the CDR3 finishes, and the germline J gene fills in the end. This rearrangement joins TRBV5-1 to TRBJ2-1; 8 positions match TRBD2. CDR3 length equals 16 residues. Germline CDR1 and CDR2: SGHRS and YFSETQ. V shed 4 bases, J shed 0 bases, and the junction held 6 bases outside the gene matches. This CDR3 is CASSRGGGSSYNEQFF. The sequenced CDR3 bases are TGCGCCAGCAGCCGGGGGGGCGGAAGCTCCTACAATGAG.

This clone has just a few counts. Read sequence stops 3 residues before the CDR3 end, and the germline J gene provides the missing end. The gene calls are TRBV7-2 and TRBJ1-5, with D possibly matching TRBD1 (6 bases). The V end lost 4 bases, the J end lost 4 bases, and 11 bases lay between the germline ends. Per the germline V gene, CDR1 is SGHTA and CDR2 is FQGNSA. The CDR3 runs to 14 residues. CDR3 DNA, as far as it was read: TGTGCCAGCAGCTCAGGGGTGGGAAATCAGCCC. Its translation is CASSSGVGNQP. In full, the CDR3 reads CASSSGVGNQPQHF.